This entry concerns a single T cell receptor beta chain. What it binds is not known. This sample was taken from a study of T cell responses to AZD1222 COVID-19 vaccine. General study points: Spike-specific TCR breadth and depth went up after people got two AZD1222 doses. Baseline testing showed seropositivity in only five to seven AZD1222 recipients. Distributed over spike, vaccine-associated CD4 TCRs predominated at 160-218 and 743-854. Repertoire sampling occurred only after the peak T cell response.

CDR3 size: 14 residues. With 5 bases clipped from V and 5 bases from J, the junction kept 6 bases outside the gene matches. Germline CDR1 is MDHEN and CDR2 is SYDVKM. Profiling relied on immunoSEQ multiplex PCR, and the TCRdb table lists in-frame clones only, not all of them. This table holds about 140,000 clones, about 92% found once. The V and J genes are TRBV28 and TRBJ1-1; 9 bases align to TRBD1. The source of this sequence is an adult in good health. Here the sequenced sample was peripheral blood, taken on day 0 of AZD1222 vaccination. CDR3 DNA: TGTGCCAGCAGTACGGGACAGGGAGGAACTGAAGCTTTCTTT. Encoded protein: CASSTGQGGTEAFF.